Sequencing of this TCR beta chain was carried out in a study of cytotoxic CD8 clonotypes in ibrutinib-treated CLL. Study-wide points: Lymph node repertoires were not studied, and sampling times were unmatched. Measured clonality at baseline was greater than in age-matched healthy donors and tracked with circulating CD8+ T-cell counts.

Sequencing was performed with immunoSEQ multiplex PCR; in TCRdb, only in-frame clones are kept and a portion is missing. The data contain tens of thousands of clones, roughly 49% of them singletons. About this clone: Antigen specificity is unknown.

CDR1 and CDR2 (germline): MNHNS, SASEGT. The CDR3 length is 14 residues. V dropped 2 bases and J dropped 6; count of bases not matched to a gene: 2. The TCR beta libraries used approximately 2 micrograms of genomic DNA that came from cryopreserved PBMCs. This chain uses TRBV6-1 with TRBJ2-1; the match to TRBD2 covers 9 bases. The clonotype comes from a human donor with chronic lymphocytic leukemia. The source was PBMCs, collected before ibrutinib treatment. The CDR3 loop reads CASSERGLANEQFF. The CDR3, as DNA: TGTGCCAGCAGTGAAAGGGGACTAGCCAATGAGCAGTTCTTC.